Listed below are T cell receptor beta chains from one sample, sequenced in a study of blood T cell repertoires in COVID-19. Some clones are missing from TCRdb's copy, which holds only in-frame ones; the method was immunoSEQ multiplex PCR. The repertoire consists of about 57,000 clones, with 82% occurring once and the leading ten covering roughly 22%. Sequencing was performed on peripheral blood. The receptor source for this set is a woman aged 60-75 years with acute or convalescent COVID-19. The CDR3 runs from the conserved cysteine through the conserved F or W. A D gene is named only where the DNA matches it firmly. Only part of the rows carry a size: once, few, many, or a class if the clone is expanded.

size,D,V,J,DNA,CDR3
once,TRBD1,TRBV7-8,TRBJ1-1,TGTGCCAGCAGCTTACAGGGGGCAAACACTGAAGCTTTCTTT,CASSLQGANTEAFF
-,-,TRBV10-2,TRBJ1-1,TGCGCCAGCAGTGAGCCAAAGATAGGGAGCACTGAAGCTTTCTTT,CASSEPKIGSTEAFF
-,-,TRBV5-1,TRBJ1-6,TGCGCCAGCAGCTACGTTGCCACCAGGTTTAATTCACCCCTCCACTTT,CASSYVATRFNSPLHF
-,-,TRBV14,TRBJ2-5,TGTGCCAGCAGCCAAGATATCCGGGGACTGGGGACCCAGTACTTC,CASSQDIRGLGTQYF
-,-,TRBV4-1,TRBJ1-5,TGCGCCAGCAGCCAAGAGGGCGGGCCTAGCAATCAGCCCCAGCATTTT,CASSQEGGPSNQPQHF
-,-,TRBV7-9,TRBJ1-6,TGTGCCAGCAGCTTAGTCGGTGGTGGGCAGTCCCAGTCCACCCTCCACTTT,CASSLVGGGQSQSTLHF
once,TRBD1,TRBV19,TRBJ2-4,TGTGCCAGTACCACCTTACAGGGGAAAAACATTCAGTACTTC,CASTTLQGKNIQYF
-,TRBD1,TRBV6-1,TRBJ1-1,TGTGCCAGCAATGAACGGGACAGGGTGGGCACTGAAGCTTTCTTT,CASNERDRVGTEAFF
-,-,TRBV19,TRBJ1-1,TGTGCCAGTACCGCGTGGCAGGGGTGGAACACTGAAGCTTTCTTT,CASTAWQGWNTEAFF
-,TRBD2,TRBV5-8,TRBJ2-1,TGTGCCAGCAGCTTGCTCGGGGGAGGGTACGATGAGCAGTTCTTC,CASSLLGGGYDEQFF
-,-,TRBV11-2,TRBJ1-1,TGTGCCAGCAGCTTAGAACAGGGAAGCACTGAAGCTTTCTTT,CASSLEQGSTEAFF
-,TRBD1,TRBV5-1,TRBJ1-3,TGCGCCAGCAGCTTGACAGGGGTCTCTGGAAACACCATATATTTT,CASSLTGVSGNTIYF
-,TRBD2,TRBV27,TRBJ2-1,TGTGCCAGCACTTCTAGCGGGGAGTCCTACAATGAGCAGTTCTTC,CASTSSGESYNEQFF
-,-,TRBV10-3,TRBJ2-3,TGTGCCATCAGTTCCGCTAGCGACAATACGCAGTATTTT,CAISSASDNTQYF
-,TRBD2,TRBV4-3,TRBJ2-3,TGCGCCAGCAGCCAAAGATCGGGTATAGCGGGGGGGCCGGACACAGATACGCAGTATTTT,CASSQRSGIAGGPDTDTQYF
-,-,TRBV19,TRBJ1-1,TGTGCCAGTAGTGCGGACACTGAAGCTTTCTTT,CASSADTEAFF
-,-,TRBV4-2,TRBJ1-6,TGTGCCAGCAGCCAGACGAGCGGGAATTCACCCCTCCACTTT,CASSQTSGNSPLHF
-,-,TRBV2,TRBJ2-2,TGTGCCAGCATGGGGAGTAGCCTGTTTTTT,CASMGSSLFF
-,-,TRBV7-9,TRBJ2-7,TGTGCCAGCAGCCGTAGCGCCGAGCAGTACTTC,CASSRSAEQYF
-,-,TRBV29-1,TRBJ1-3,TGCAGCGTTGACACAGGACCAGGGCCCATATATTTT,CSVDTGPGPIYF
-,-,TRBV6-2/TRBV6-3,TRBJ2-7,TGTGCCAGCAGTTTCCAGGGAGGCGAGCAGTACTTC,CASSFQGGEQYF
-,-,TRBV7-2,TRBJ2-7,TGTGCCAGCAGTCTAGGGGGGGGTTACGAGCAGTACTTC,CASSLGGGYEQYF
-,TRBD1,TRBV19,TRBJ2-1,TGTGCCAGTAGTACCAGACAGGGGCGATCCTACAATGAGCAGTTCTTC,CASSTRQGRSYNEQFF
-,-,TRBV5-6,TRBJ2-6,TGTGCCAGCAGCTTGGCCTCAGCTGGGGCCAACGTCCTGACTTTC,CASSLASAGANVLTF
-,-,TRBV2,TRBJ1-2,TGTGCCAGCAGTGAGGGGCAGGGGATATTATTAGGCTACACCTTC,CASSEGQGILLGYTF
-,-,TRBV5-8,TRBJ1-2,TGTGCCAGCAGCTTCCGCATCGGACAGAGGGGTGACTATGGCTACACCTTC,CASSFRIGQRGDYGYTF
few,-,TRBV18,TRBJ1-1,TGTGCCAGCTCCTCGACACCCTCGAACACTGAAGCTTTCTTT,CASSSTPSNTEAFF
-,-,TRBV7-9,TRBJ1-5,TGTGCCAGCAGTTCGAGCGGGGGTAATCAGCCCCAGCATTTT,CASSSSGGNQPQHF
-,-,TRBV20-1,TRBJ2-7,TGCAGTGCGAGTGGGCATATAGCGCAGCAGTACTTC,CSASGHIAQQYF
-,-,TRBV7-8,TRBJ2-4,TGTGCCAGCAGCACCGGATTCGGCGGGGCCAAAAACATTCAGTACTTC,CASSTGFGGAKNIQYF
-,TRBD1,TRBV6-1,TRBJ1-4,TGTGCCAGCAGTGTCCCAGGGGGCAGCAGTTCGGAAAAACTGTTTTTT,CASSVPGGSSSEKLFF
-,-,TRBV19,TRBJ1-1,TGTGCCAGTAGACCGACAGTAGACACTGAAGCTTTCTTT,CASRPTVDTEAFF
-,-,TRBV19,TRBJ1-2,TGTGCCAGTAGCGCCGTCCGGGATTTTAACTATGGCTACACCTTC,CASSAVRDFNYGYTF
-,-,TRBV20-1,TRBJ2-1,TGCAGTGCTAGTCACCCCCACCAGGTATTCGGATACAATGAGCAGTTCTTC,CSASHPHQVFGYNEQFF
-,-,TRBV6-2/TRBV6-3,TRBJ2-2,TGTGCCAGCAGTTACCAGGGTTACGGTTTCGGGGAGCTGTTTTTT,CASSYQGYGFGELFF
-,-,TRBV10-3,TRBJ2-1,TGTGCCATCAACCTCGACAGGTACAATGAGCAGTTCTTC,CAINLDRYNEQFF
-,-,TRBV2,TRBJ1-1,TGTGCCAGCAGTGAAATGACAGGTGTTGAGGAGAACACTGAAGCTTTCTTT,CASSEMTGVEENTEAFF
-,-,TRBV18,TRBJ2-7,TGTGCCAGCTCACCAGGAAGCCAGGGGAGGGTCTACGAGCAGTACTTC,CASSPGSQGRVYEQYF
-,TRBD1,TRBV3-1/TRBV3-2,TRBJ2-1,TGTGCCAGCAGCCAAGTTCTGGGGAAGACAGGGGTACAGGGCAATGAGCAGTTCTTC,CASSQVLGKTGVQGNEQFF